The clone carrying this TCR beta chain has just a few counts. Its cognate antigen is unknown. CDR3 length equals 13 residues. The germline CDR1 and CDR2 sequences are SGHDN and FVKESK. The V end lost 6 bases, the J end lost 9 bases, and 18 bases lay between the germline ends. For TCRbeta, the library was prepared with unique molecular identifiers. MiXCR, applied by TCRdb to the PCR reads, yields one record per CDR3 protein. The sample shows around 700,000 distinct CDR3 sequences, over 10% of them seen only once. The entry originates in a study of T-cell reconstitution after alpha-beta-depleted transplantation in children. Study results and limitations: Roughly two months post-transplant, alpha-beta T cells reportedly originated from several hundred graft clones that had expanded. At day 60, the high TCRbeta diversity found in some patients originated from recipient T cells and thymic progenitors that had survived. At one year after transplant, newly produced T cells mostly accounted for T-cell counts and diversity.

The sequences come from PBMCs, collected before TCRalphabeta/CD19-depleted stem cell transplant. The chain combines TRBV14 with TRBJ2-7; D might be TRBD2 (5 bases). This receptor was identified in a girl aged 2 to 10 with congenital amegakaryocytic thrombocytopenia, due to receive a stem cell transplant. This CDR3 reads CASSGMQRSGQYF. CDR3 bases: TGTGCCAGCAGTGGTATGCAGCGGTCGGGGCAGTACTTC. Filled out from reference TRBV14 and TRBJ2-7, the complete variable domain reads EAGVTQFPSHSVIEKGQTVTLRCDPISGHDNLYWYRRVMGKEIKFLLHFVKESKQDESGMPNNRFLAERTGGTYSTLKVQPAELEDSGVYFCASSGMQRSGQYFGPGTRLTVT.